Detailed here is one TCR beta chain. This sample was taken from a study of T cell changes during pregnancy in multiple sclerosis. Germline assignment: CDR1 SGHTA and CDR2 FQGTGA. Trimming removed 5 bases from V and 4 bases from J, with 21 bases in between. The length of the CDR3 is 17 residues. This table comes from immunoSEQ multiplex PCR, and its TCRdb copy is limited to in-frame clones, with some not included. The sample lists 90,000 to 95,000 clones, roughly 93% occurring once. This specimen was peripheral blood, taken in the first trimester of pregnancy. The genes are TRBV7-3 and TRBJ2-1; D may be TRBD2 (6 bases). The clonotype was recovered from a female donor with multiple sclerosis, enrolled in a pregnancy study. CDR3 sequence: CASSTSPQVAGYNEQFF. The CDR3 coding sequence is TGTGCCAGCAGCACATCGCCCCAGGTTGCGGGGTACAATGAGCAGTTCTTC.